Each of the 32 T cell receptor beta chains below was sequenced from the same sample in a study of cytotoxic CD8 clonotypes in ibrutinib-treated CLL. Data came from immunoSEQ multiplex PCR; TCRdb stores just in-frame clones and leaves some out. The data show some 200,000 clones, approximately 79% seen once. The sequencing used PBMCs, collected after 12 months of ibrutinib treatment. The receptors were gathered from a human donor with chronic lymphocytic leukemia.

This rearrangement joins TRBV6-5 to TRBJ2-7; 10 positions agree with TRBD2. Germline V CDR1 and CDR2: MNHEY, SVGAGI. The CDR3 totals 14 residues. J lost 2 bases, V lost 6 bases, and 4 bases had no gene match. The CDR3 sequence is CASRLAGRTYEQYF. In DNA, the CDR3 is TGTGCCAGCAGACTAGCGGGGCGTACCTACGAGCAGTACTTC.

The genes are TRBV27 and TRBJ2-3, with 9 bases fitting TRBD1. CDR3 length equals 14 residues. Germline CDR1 reads MNHEY; CDR2 reads SMNVEV (reference sequence). V trimming: 3 bases; J trimming: 6 bases; junction bases outside the gene matches: 4. The CDR3 spells CASSFGTGWDTQYF. The CDR3 coding sequence is TGTGCCAGCAGTTTCGGGACAGGGTGGGATACGCAGTATTTT.

The chain employs TRBV15 and TRBJ2-7; D gene uncertain. The germline CDR1 and CDR2 sequences are LNHNV and YYDKDF (reference sequence). The CDR3 sequence is 13 residues long. V lost 0 bases to trimming and J lost 4 bases, with 7 bases between them. This CDR3 is CATSRDIGYEQYF. The CDR3 DNA sequence: TGTGCCACCAGCAGAGATATCGGATACGAGCAGTACTTC.

The chain is built from TRBV10-2 and TRBJ2-2; D is possibly TRBD1 (6 bases). Germline V gene lookup returns CDR1 WSHSY and CDR2 SAAADI. The CDR3 consists of 15 residues. V lost 6 bases, J lost 0 bases, and 11 bases lay in between. CDR3 sequence reads: CASRQDSANTGELFF. The CDR3 region has the DNA TGCGCCAGCAGGCAGGACAGTGCGAACACCGGGGAGCTGTTTTTT.

The chain joins TRBV29-1 to TRBJ1-5; D unresolved. Germline values: CDR1 SQVTM, CDR2 ANQGSEA. The CDR3 extends over 14 amino acids. The ends were cut back, 4 bases at V and 1 base at J, with 11 bases in the middle. The CDR3 DNA reads TGCAGCGTTGTTTATGGGCAGAGCAATCAGCCCCAGCATTTT. Its translation is CSVVYGQSNQPQHF.

This sequence joins TRBV2 and TRBJ2-2; 11 bases are a match to TRBD2. Germline lookup yields CDR1 SNHLY and CDR2 FYNNEI. J was trimmed by 3 bases and V by 6 bases; bases with no gene match: 0. The CDR3 is 14 amino acids. For the CDR3, the DNA is TGTGCCAGCAGGGGACTAGCGGACACCGGGGAGCTGTTTTTT. Translated: CASRGLADTGELFF.

The J gene is TRBJ2-3, the V gene TRBV10-3; the match to TRBD1 covers 8 bases. With V trimmed by 0 bases and J by 4 bases, 15 bases remained unmatched. Germline lookup yields CDR1 ENHRY and CDR2 SYGVKD. The CDR3 contains 19 residues. The CDR3 region has the DNA TGTGCCATCAGTGAGTCAATTCTCCGGACAGGGAAGAATCCAGATACGCAGTATTTT. Translating it yields CAISESILRTGKNPDTQYF.

As for this clone: A junction end diverges from the germline sequence, so it may reflect a read error. This rearrangement joins TRBV25-1 to TRBJ2-5; weak D call: TRBD2 (5 bases). The CDR3 has 16 amino acids. Germline assignment: CDR1 MGHDK and CDR2 SYGVNS. The CDR3 spells CASSEYLTGFQETQYF. The CDR3, as DNA: TGTGCCAGCAGCGAATACCTCACGGGGTTCCAAGAGACCCAGTACTTC.

Of note for this clone: At one boundary the junction diverges from the germline segment, which might be a read error. The chain is built from TRBV7-7 and TRBJ2-1; 11 nucleotides match TRBD2. The CDR3 has 15 residues. Germline-derived CDR1 and CDR2 are SSHAT and FNYEAQ (reference sequence). The CDR3 DNA sequence: TGTGCTAGCAGCCGTGGACTAGCGGGCATCAATGAGCAGTTCTTC. It is translated as CASSRGLAGINEQFF.

The chain links TRBV14 to TRBJ2-1; 10 nucleotides line up with TRBD1. J lost 3 bases, V lost 4 bases, and 9 bases had no gene match. From germline, CDR1 is SGHDN and CDR2 FVKESK. The CDR3 sequence is 17 residues long. DNA of the CDR3: TGTGCCAGCAGCCCCTTTTGGGGGACAGGGGTCTACAATGAGCAGTTCTTC. It codes for CASSPFWGTGVYNEQFF.

This chain uses TRBV9 with TRBJ1-2; TRBD1 is a possible D gene (6 bases). The germline V gene has CDR1 SGDLS and CDR2 YYNGEE. The CDR3 is 15 amino acids. Trimming stripped 0 bases from V and 3 bases from J, with 12 bases between. DNA for the CDR3: TGTGCCAGCAGCGTAGCGGGGGGGCAGGACTATGGCTACACCTTC. This codes for CASSVAGGQDYGYTF.

This chain uses TRBV27 with TRBJ2-1; D is possibly TRBD1 (6 bases). V was pared by 3 bases and J by 8 bases, with 14 bases between. The germline CDR1 and CDR2 sequences are MNHEY and SMNVEV (reference sequence). The CDR3 is 14 residues long. The CDR3 region has the DNA TGTGCCAGCAGTTTTTCACAGGGTCGCGATGAGCAGTTCTTC. Its translation: CASSFSQGRDEQFF.

Concerning this clone: In the same sample, other DNA sequences code for this CDR3. The chain is built from TRBV5-1 and TRBJ2-7; unclear D gene. V dropped 0 bases and J dropped 0 bases, with 7 bases sitting between them. This CDR3 comprises 14 residues. Germline assignment: CDR1 SGHRS and CDR2 YFSETQ. CDR3 protein: CASSLEGTSYEQYF. CDR3 bases: TGCGCCAGCAGCTTGGAGGGCACCTCCTACGAGCAGTACTTC.

V usage is TRBV2 and J usage is TRBJ2-2; D may correspond to TRBD1 or TRBD2 (7 bases each). Between the trimmed V and J ends, which lost 7 bases and 5 bases, there was a span of 17 bases. Germline V gene lookup returns CDR1 SNHLY and CDR2 FYNNEI. The CDR3 totals 15 residues. The CDR3 loop is CASTGTQGGTGELFF. The CDR3 nucleotides read TGTGCCAGCACCGGGACCCAGGGGGGGACCGGGGAGCTGTTTTTT.

This chain uses TRBV19 with TRBJ2-3; TRBD1 aligns across 11 bases. The CDR3 is 13 residues long. J lost 5 bases, V lost 6 bases, and 1 base had no gene match. The germline CDR1 and CDR2 sequences are LNHDA and SQIVND (reference sequence). The CDR3 nucleotides are TGTGCCAGTAGGGGGACAGGGGGAGATACGCAGTATTTT. Translated, it gives CASRGTGGDTQYF.

The chain uses TRBV4-1 and TRBJ2-3; D may be TRBD2 (5 bases). V was cut by 4 bases and J by 0 bases, with 17 bases left in between. Germline V CDR1 and CDR2: MGHRA, YSYEKL. This CDR3 has 17 residues. Here the CDR3 reads CASSPTRGDTSTDTQYF. CDR3 coding DNA: TGCGCCAGCAGCCCCACCCGGGGTGATACTAGCACAGATACGCAGTATTTT.

The gene calls are TRBV5-6 and TRBJ1-2, with D maybe TRBD1 (6 bases). Germline V gene lookup returns CDR1 SGHDT and CDR2 YYEEEE. The CDR3 has 14 amino acids. Deletions cut 2 bases from V and 5 bases from J, with 13 bases between. The CDR3 protein is CASSFDRSLYGYTF. The CDR3 bases are TGTGCCAGCAGCTTCGACAGGAGCCTGTATGGCTACACCTTC.

The V gene is TRBV5-1, the J gene TRBJ2-3, with 7 positions matching TRBD1. V shed 0 bases and J 2 bases; nucleotides not matched to a gene: 3. The germline V gene encodes CDR1 SGHRS and CDR2 YFSETQ. The CDR3 is made up of 15 amino acids. DNA for the CDR3: TGCGCCAGCAGCTTGGGACAGGGTTACACAGATACGCAGTATTTT. Amino acids: CASSLGQGYTDTQYF.

CDR3 in DNA: TGTGCCAGCAGTTTGGGTAGCGGGGGAGTTTTAAATGAGCAGTTCTTC. Its protein product is CASSLGSGGVLNEQFF. The chain employs TRBV28 and TRBJ2-1; 9 positions match TRBD2. V lost 3 bases and J lost 7; bases outside the gene matches: 10. CDR1 is MDHEN, CDR2 SYDVKM, per germline. This CDR3 has 16 amino acids.

This clone appeared a few times. The genes are TRBV5-1 and TRBJ2-1; possibly TRBD1 for D (5 bases). Trimming removed 2 bases at V and 2 bases at J, with 20 bases between. Germline CDR1 and CDR2: SGHRS and YFSETQ. The CDR3 is 18 residues long. The CDR3 loop reads CASSFSPSGQGAYNEQFF. CDR3 sequence (DNA): TGCGCCAGCAGCTTTTCCCCCAGTGGGCAGGGTGCCTACAATGAGCAGTTCTTC.

This clone was observed a few times. The same CDR3 can be traced to other DNA sequences in this sample. The chain has TRBV5-1 and TRBJ2-5; D is ambiguous. Looked up from germline, CDR1 is SGHRS and CDR2 is YFSETQ. This CDR3 has 12 amino acids. The germline V and J ends were trimmed by 3 bases and 1 base, with 4 bases remaining between them. This CDR3 reads CASSSPQETQYF. The DNA for the CDR3 is TGCGCCAGCAGCTCCCCCCAAGAGACCCAGTACTTC.

This clone was observed once. The chain recombines TRBV7-8 with TRBJ2-3; D is unclear. Trimming stripped 2 bases from V and 5 bases from J, with 8 bases between. Looked up from germline, CDR1 is SGHVS and CDR2 is FQNEAQ. There are 13 residues in the CDR3. The CDR3 loop reads CASSLFAGDTQYF. The CDR3 DNA reads as TGTGCCAGCAGCTTATTTGCAGGAGATACGCAGTATTTT.

This chain links TRBV28 with TRBJ2-2, with a possible D match to TRBD1 (5 bases). The length of the CDR3 is 13 residues. Germline values: CDR1 MDHEN, CDR2 SYDVKM. Trimming left V 6 bases short and J 5 bases short, with 10 bases between. The CDR3 region has the DNA TGTGCCAGCAGCAAACCAGGGACCGGGGAGCTGTTTTTT. Encoded protein: CASSKPGTGELFF.

The gene calls are TRBV14 and TRBJ1-2, with D hard to call. Per germline, CDR1 SGHDN and CDR2 FVKESK. The ends were cut back, 0 bases at V and 13 bases at J, with 12 bases in the middle. CDR3 length: 12 amino acids. The CDR3 DNA is TGTGCCAGCAGCCAAGAGAATTGGGAGGCCACCTTC. Translating gives CASSQENWEATF. The whole variable domain, remainder taken from reference TRBV14 and TRBJ1-2, is EAGVTQFPSHSVIEKGQTVTLRCDPISGHDNLYWYRRVMGKEIKFLLHFVKESKQDESGMPNNRFLAERTGGTYSTLKVQPAELEDSGVYFCASSQENWEATFGSGTRLTVV.

The chain uses TRBV5-5 and TRBJ2-7; 8 bases line up with TRBD2. With V trimmed by 3 bases and J by 0 bases, 5 bases remained unmatched. Looked up from germline, CDR1 is SGHKS and CDR2 is YYEKEE (reference sequence). The CDR3 loop spans 15 amino acids. The CDR3 DNA reads as TGTGCCAGCAGCTATGGGACTAGTATCTCCTACGAGCAGTACTTC. This sequence encodes CASSYGTSISYEQYF.

This clone was found a few times. The chain combines TRBV19 with TRBJ1-1; D is perhaps TRBD1 (5 bases). The CDR3 runs to 13 residues. V shed 5 bases and J shed 7 bases, with 14 bases lying between them. CDR1 is LNHDA and CDR2 is SQIVND in the germline V gene (reference sequence). The CDR3 loop is CASSPRVGDEAFF. In DNA form, the CDR3 reads TGTGCCAGTAGTCCCAGGGTCGGGGATGAAGCTTTCTTT.

The CDR3, as DNA: TGTGCCAGCAGCGGATCAGGGTGGGACACCGGGGAGCTGTTTTTT. Translation gives CASSGSGWDTGELFF. The chain carries TRBV7-6 and TRBJ2-2; TRBD1 is a possible D gene (5 bases). The CDR3 extends over 15 amino acids. Per germline, CDR1 SGHVS and CDR2 FNYEAQ. With 5 bases removed from V and 3 bases from J, the gap between germline ends came to 13 bases.

The gene calls are TRBV25-1 and TRBJ2-7; no reliable D call. CDR1 is MGHDK and CDR2 is SYGVNS in the germline V gene. V lost 1 base and J lost 4, with 17 bases in between. The CDR3 runs 16 residues. CDR3 sequence: CASSESPPGAAYEQYF. For the CDR3, the DNA is TGTGCCAGCAGTGAATCCCCCCCGGGCGCAGCATACGAGCAGTACTTC.

In nucleotides, the CDR3 is TGTGCCAGCAGTTTACTTAGCAGGGAGGCTGAAGCTTTCTTT. The encoded protein is CASSLLSREAEAFF. The chain has TRBV28 and TRBJ1-1, with D possibly matching TRBD1 (5 bases). The CDR3 consists of 14 residues. Germline CDR1 and CDR2: MDHEN and SYDVKM. V was clipped by 2 bases and J by 6 bases, with 13 bases between them.

This clone appeared a single time. The rearrangement uses TRBV27 and TRBJ2-1; the match to TRBD2 covers 7 bases. The CDR3 length is 14 residues. V shed 3 bases, J shed 2 bases, and the junction held 1 base outside the gene matches. CDR1 is MNHEY, CDR2 SMNVEV, per germline (reference sequence). CDR3 sequence reads: CASSFGGAYNEQFF. CDR3 DNA: TGTGCCAGCAGTTTTGGGGGGGCCTACAATGAGCAGTTCTTC.

The chain combines TRBV28 with TRBJ2-7; 7 positions agree with TRBD1. The trim removed 8 bases at V and 2 bases at J, leaving 9 bases unmatched. Germline CDR1 MDHEN, CDR2 SYDVKM. The CDR3 is 14 residues long. In DNA, the CDR3 is TGTGCCAGCTCCGAGACAGGGAACACCTACGAGCAGTACTTC. This gives the protein CASSETGNTYEQYF. Complete variable domain (other parts from reference TRBV28 and TRBJ2-7): DVKVTQSSRYLVKRTGEKVFLECVQDMDHENMFWYRQDPGLGLRLIYFSYDVKMKEKGDIPEGYSVSREKKERFSLILESASTNQTSMYLCASSETGNTYEQYFGPGTRLTVT.

This clone was recorded only once. The V and J genes are TRBV18 and TRBJ2-6; D is ambiguous. V was clipped by 4 bases and J by 2 bases, with 9 bases between them. Per the germline V gene, CDR1 is KGHSH and CDR2 is LQKENI. The CDR3 sequence is 15 residues long. CDR3 sequence: CASSRESAGANVLTF. CDR3 nucleotide sequence: TGTGCCAGCTCACGCGAGTCGGCTGGGGCCAACGTCCTGACTTTC.